Below are 21 T cell receptor beta chains sequenced from a single sample in a study of technical replicates of blood from four donors (dated by TCRdb to 2016 to 2017). The library was obtained by the immunoSEQ multiplex PCR assay. The clones in this table, taken by TCRdb from immuneACCESS, are in-frame only. Not every clone is retained; where verified, under half of the shortfall comes from an unresolved V gene, and the cause of the rest is unknown. For this sample there are more than 90,000 clones; around 95% appear just once. The ten largest clonotypes hold 0.34% of the sample. The sequenced material came from T cells isolated from PBMCs. All receptors derive from a human donor in good health.

The V call is TRBV5-1, the J call TRBJ2-7; 9 bases are shared with TRBD2. The V segment lost 6 bases and the J segment 5 bases; nucleotides outside the gene matches: 3. The CDR3 consists of 12 residues. Looked up from germline, CDR1 is SGHRS and CDR2 is YFSETQ. For the CDR3, the DNA is TGCGCCAGCAAGACTAGCGGACACGAGCAGTACTTC. Translation gives CASKTSGHEQYF.

J is TRBJ1-1 and V is TRBV6-5; possibly TRBD1 for D (5 bases). The CDR3 loop spans 15 amino acids. Per the germline V gene, CDR1 is MNHEY and CDR2 is SVGAGI. V gave up 0 bases and J gave up 1 base, with 9 bases separating them. CDR3 protein: CASSYSQGGNTEAFF. The DNA for the CDR3 is TGTGCCAGCAGTTACTCTCAGGGAGGGAACACTGAAGCTTTCTTT.

V gene TRBV2 combines with J gene TRBJ2-1; 7 bases are shared with TRBD2. The CDR3 spans 14 residues. CDR1 is SNHLY and CDR2 is FYNNEI in the germline V gene. Trimming took 9 bases from V and 8 from J; bases not matched to a gene: 13. The CDR3 loop reads CASGGGARGDEQFF. The DNA of the CDR3 is TGTGCCAGTGGGGGAGGGGCCCGGGGGGATGAGCAGTTCTTC.

The chain employs TRBV2 and TRBJ1-1; the match to TRBD1 covers 12 bases. Germline CDR1 is SNHLY and CDR2 is FYNNEI. The ends lost 5 bases at V and 1 base at J; junction bases unmatched: 5. The CDR3 extends over 16 amino acids. DNA of the CDR3: TGTGCCAGCAGTCCCGGGACAGGGGGCGAGAACACTGAAGCTTTCTTT. Translation: CASSPGTGGENTEAFF.

The chain recombines TRBV4-1 with TRBJ2-7; 11 bases fit TRBD2. Germline V CDR1 and CDR2: MGHRA, YSYEKL. The CDR3 totals 16 residues. V was pared by 1 base and J by 4 bases, with 6 bases of the junction left unmatched. CDR3 nucleotide sequence: TGCGCCAGCAGCCAAGCCGGGACTAGCGGATTATACGAGCAGTACTTC. Its protein product is CASSQAGTSGLYEQYF.

The CDR3, as DNA: TGCGCCAGCAGCTTAAGCGGGAGGGTTTCAGAGACCCAGTACTTC. It specifies CASSLSGRVSETQYF. The rearrangement joins TRBV5-1 to TRBJ2-5; 10 positions match TRBD2. CDR3 size: 15 residues. The V gene end was trimmed by 2 bases and the J gene end by 4 bases; junction bases not matched to a gene: 5. CDR1 and CDR2 (germline): SGHRS, YFSETQ.

The chain recombines TRBV7-3 with TRBJ2-1; D is perhaps TRBD1 (5 bases). Germline loops: CDR1 SGHTA, CDR2 FQGTGA. This CDR3 is 13 amino acids long. V lost 2 bases and J 5 bases, leaving 7 bases between the germline ends. The CDR3 DNA sequence: TGTGCCAGCAGCTTAGTAGGGGACAATGAGCAGTTCTTC. This codes for CASSLVGDNEQFF.

The chain has TRBV6-5 and TRBJ2-7; D remains ambiguous. The length of the CDR3 is 15 residues. V lost 0 bases and J 2 bases, leaving 11 bases between the germline ends. CDR1 MNHEY and CDR2 SVGAGI come from the germline V gene. The CDR3 here is CASSYSPRNAYEQYF. CDR3 bases: TGTGCCAGCAGTTACTCCCCCAGGAACGCCTACGAGCAGTACTTC.

This clone has a single count. This chain joins TRBV28 and TRBJ2-3; D gene uncertain. Germline CDR1 is MDHEN and CDR2 is SYDVKM. This CDR3 comprises 13 residues. Deletions cut 8 bases from V and 0 bases from J, with 9 bases between. The CDR3 DNA reads as TGTGCCAGCGGTGAACTTAGCACAGATACGCAGTATTTT. The encoded protein is CASGELSTDTQYF.

The genes are TRBV7-9 and TRBJ1-1; the D gene is possibly TRBD1 (5 bases). The CDR3 runs 15 residues. Per germline, CDR1 SEHNR and CDR2 FQNEAQ (reference sequence). Deletions cut 5 bases from V and 0 bases from J, with 13 bases between. Here the CDR3 reads CASSVFTGLNTEAFF. The CDR3 DNA reads as TGTGCCAGCAGCGTCTTTACAGGTTTGAACACTGAAGCTTTCTTT.

The chain is built from TRBV30 and TRBJ2-1, with D maybe TRBD2 (6 bases). The CDR3 sequence is 14 residues long. Germline V CDR1 and CDR2: GTSNPN, SVGIG (reference sequence). V lost 3 bases, J lost 2 bases, and 11 bases lay in between. Here the CDR3 reads CAWSGDSPYNEQFF. CDR3 coding DNA: TGTGCCTGGAGCGGGGACTCCCCCTACAATGAGCAGTTCTTC.

This rearrangement joins TRBV5-1 to TRBJ2-5; the match to TRBD2 covers 8 bases. CDR3 length: 15 amino acids. Germline V lookup: CDR1 SGHRS, CDR2 YFSETQ. Trimming took 5 bases from V and 5 from J; bases not matched to a gene: 11. The CDR3 loop is CASSRLAGSKETQYF. The DNA for the CDR3 is TGCGCCAGCAGTAGGCTAGCGGGTTCCAAGGAGACCCAGTACTTC.

This clone was seen just once. The chain is built from TRBV9 and TRBJ2-5; 8 bases align to TRBD2. The ends lost 0 bases at V and 6 bases at J; junction bases unmatched: 1. This CDR3 is 13 amino acids long. Germline CDR1 SGDLS, CDR2 YYNGEE. The CDR3 region is CASSVAGGKTQYF. The CDR3 bases are TGTGCCAGCAGCGTAGCGGGGGGGAAGACCCAGTACTTC.

This chain uses TRBV4-2 with TRBJ1-2; TRBD1 matches 7 bases. The ends lost 6 bases at V and 5 bases at J; junction bases unmatched: 6. In germline, CDR1 is LGHNA, CDR2 YNFKEQ. This CDR3 has 13 residues. This CDR3 is CASRPGQTYGYTF. The CDR3 coding sequence is TGTGCCAGCAGACCGGGACAGACTTATGGCTACACCTTC.

This chain links TRBV28 with TRBJ1-5, with unresolved D. The CDR3 extends over 14 amino acids. CDR1 is MDHEN, CDR2 SYDVKM, per germline. Trimming shortened V by 3 bases and J by 6 bases, and 12 bases separated the two germline ends. This CDR3 reads CASSFLGDSQPQHF. In DNA form, the CDR3 reads TGTGCCAGCAGTTTCCTCGGGGATAGTCAGCCCCAGCATTTT.

The chain recombines TRBV5-1 with TRBJ1-3; TRBD1 might be the D (6 bases). CDR1 is SGHRS, CDR2 YFSETQ, per germline. There are 16 residues in the CDR3. V gave up 2 bases and J gave up 0 bases, with 12 bases separating them. CDR3 nucleotides: TGCGCCAGCAGCTTCACGGGACAACTCTCTGGAAACACCATATATTTT. This sequence encodes CASSFTGQLSGNTIYF.

The chain combines TRBV10-3 with TRBJ2-3; tentative D call: TRBD2 (6 bases). The CDR3 totals 14 residues. Germline V gene lookup returns CDR1 ENHRY and CDR2 SYGVKD. Between the trimmed V and J ends, which lost 6 bases and 2 bases, there was a span of 12 bases. Here the CDR3 reads CAIRPGLTTDTQYF. For the CDR3, the DNA is TGTGCCATCAGACCGGGACTTACCACAGATACGCAGTATTTT.

The rearrangement joins TRBV7-9 to TRBJ2-1; TRBD2 agrees at 13 bases. This CDR3 has 17 amino acids. CDR1 SEHNR and CDR2 FQNEAQ come from the germline V gene (reference sequence). V lost 5 bases to trimming and J lost 5 bases; unmatched junction nucleotides: 9. DNA for the CDR3: TGTGCCAGCAGCCCCCACCCCGGGACTAGCGGGAACAATGAGCAGTTCTTC. Encoded protein: CASSPHPGTSGNNEQFF.

The chain has TRBV5-1 and TRBJ2-7, with TRBD1 matching over 9 bases. Germline V gene lookup returns CDR1 SGHRS and CDR2 YFSETQ. This CDR3 contains 14 residues. The ends lost 5 bases at V and 2 bases at J; junction bases unmatched: 5. The CDR3 region is CASRSGQGPYEQYF. The CDR3 nucleotides read TGCGCCAGCAGAAGTGGACAGGGGCCCTACGAGCAGTACTTC. The full variable domain, in which reference TRBV5-1 and TRBJ2-7 provide the parts outside the CDR3, is KAGVTQTPRYLIKTRGQQVTLSCSPISGHRSVSWYQQTPGQGLQFLFEYFSETQRNKGNFPGRFSGRQFSNSRSEMNVSTLELGDSALYLCASRSGQGPYEQYFGPGTRLTVT.

The chain links TRBV9 to TRBJ2-1; 7 bases line up with TRBD1. The germline gives CDR1 SGDLS, CDR2 YYNGEE. This CDR3 is 15 amino acids long. The V and J ends lost 3 bases and 5 bases, in that order; junction bases with no gene match: 8. The CDR3 loop reads CASSGAGTVNNEQFF. DNA for the CDR3: TGTGCCAGCAGCGGGGCCGGGACAGTAAACAATGAGCAGTTCTTC.

This chain joins TRBV6-4 and TRBJ2-3, with TRBD2 matching over 8 bases. Germline assignment: CDR1 MRHNA and CDR2 SNTAGT. The CDR3 totals 16 residues. The junction had 8 bases not matched to a gene; V was cut back by 3 bases and J by 3 bases. CDR3 nucleotides: TGTGCCAGCAGTGAATACGGGAGGGCTGGGACAGATACGCAGTATTTT. Translated, it gives CASSEYGRAGTDTQYF.